The 27 T cell receptor beta chains in this list originate from one sample, sequenced in a study of OX40 agonist ivuxolimab in advanced cancers. The protocol used for the library was the immunoSEQ multiplex PCR assay. TCRdb retrieved this table from immuneACCESS and kept in-frame rearrangements only. Not all clones are present; in checked studies, unresolved V genes account for under half, and no reason is known for the remainder. This sample is represented by about 100,000 clones; around 93% of them were singletons. The ten largest clonotypes hold around 0.7% of the sample. This specimen consisted of CD4+ or CD8+ T cells sorted from blood, obtained in a trial of the OX40 agonist ivuxolimab. Every receptor here comes from an adult with an advanced solid tumor such as melanoma, head and neck, liver or kidney cancer.

The chain employs TRBV6-1 and TRBJ2-4, with 7 bases fitting TRBD1. With 5 bases clipped from V and 8 bases from J, the junction kept 12 bases outside the gene matches. This CDR3 is built from 15 residues. CDR1 is MNHNS, CDR2 SASEGT, per germline. The CDR3 spells CASSSLTGQWDIQYF. CDR3 nucleotides: TGTGCCAGCAGTAGCCTCACGGGACAGTGGGACATTCAGTACTTC.

The gene calls are TRBV30 and TRBJ1-3; D possibly corresponds to TRBD1 (5 bases). The CDR3 spans 15 residues. Germline V gene data show CDR1 as GTSNPN and CDR2 as SVGIG (reference sequence). V lost 0 bases and J lost 0, with 9 bases in between. CDR3: CAWSVIGGSGNTIYF. The CDR3 DNA is TGTGCCTGGAGTGTAATCGGGGGCTCTGGAAACACCATATATTTT.

The chain carries TRBV30 and TRBJ1-6; tentative D call: TRBD1 (5 bases). CDR1 GTSNPN and CDR2 SVGIG come from the germline V gene (reference sequence). The length of the CDR3 is 18 residues. Trimming removed 1 base from V and 7 bases from J, with 23 bases in between. CDR3 residues: CAWSARARLGEINSPLHF. In DNA form, the CDR3 reads TGTGCCTGGAGTGCCCGAGCCCGGTTGGGGGAGATCAATTCACCCCTCCACTTT. The full variable domain, with the rest looked up from reference TRBV30 and TRBJ1-6, is SQTIHQWPATLVQPVGSPLSLECTVEGTSNPNLYWYRQAAGRGLQLLFYSVGIGQISSEVPQNLSASRPQDRQFILSSKKLLLSDSGFYLCAWSARARLGEINSPLHFGNGTRLTVT.

CDR3 bases: TGTGCCAGCAGTGAAGTCCCCAGGGGGTTCCATACGCAGTATTTT. Translation gives CASSEVPRGFHTQYF. The chain has TRBV6-1 and TRBJ2-3, with 7 bases that match TRBD1. The CDR3 is 15 residues long. V shed 1 base and J 7 bases; nucleotides not matched to a gene: 8. CDR1 and CDR2 from the germline V gene are MNHNS and SASEGT.

This chain links TRBV9 with TRBJ2-2, with TRBD2 matching over 12 bases. Unmatched junction bases numbered 11, after V lost 5 bases and J lost 0 bases. Germline loops: CDR1 SGDLS, CDR2 YYNGEE. The CDR3 sequence is 19 residues long. Written as DNA, the CDR3 is TGTGCCAGCAGGGCGACTAGCGGGAGAACATCCCCGAACACCGGGGAGCTGTTTTTT. Its protein product is CASRATSGRTSPNTGELFF.

This rearrangement joins TRBV6-1 to TRBJ1-3, with D hard to call. CDR1 MNHNS and CDR2 SASEGT come from the germline V gene. The CDR3 length is 14 residues. The V gene lost 4 bases and the J gene lost 3 bases, with 10 bases spanning the gap. In nucleotides, the CDR3 is TGTGCCAGCAGTGTCGGTGGCTTTGGAAACACCATATATTTT. Translating it yields CASSVGGFGNTIYF.

V is TRBV5-4 and J is TRBJ2-1; tentatively, D is TRBD1 or TRBD2 (6 bases each). V lost 0 bases and J lost 6, with 13 bases in between. Germline loops: CDR1 SGHNT, CDR2 YYREEE (reference sequence). The CDR3 has 15 amino acids. The CDR3 region is CASSLAQRGVNEQFF. DNA for the CDR3: TGTGCCAGCAGCTTGGCGCAGAGGGGGGTCAATGAGCAGTTCTTC.

This chain uses TRBV19 with TRBJ1-5, with TRBD1 as a possible D gene (6 bases). Trimming left V 3 bases short and J 4 bases short, with 13 bases between. This CDR3 is 15 amino acids long. Germline V lookup: CDR1 LNHDA, CDR2 SQIVND (reference sequence). CDR3: CASSMAGVWNQPQHF. CDR3 sequence (DNA): TGTGCCAGTAGTATGGCAGGGGTCTGGAATCAGCCCCAGCATTTT.

In its sample, this clone was seen a few times. The chain has TRBV11-3 and TRBJ1-1, with TRBD1 as a possible D gene (5 bases). The V gene lost 3 bases and the J gene lost 3 bases, with 8 bases spanning the gap. The length of the CDR3 is 13 residues. Germline CDR1 is SGHNT and CDR2 is YENEEA. CDR3 coding DNA: TGTGCCAGCAGCTTGTCAGGGTACACTGAAGCTTTCTTT. It is translated as CASSLSGYTEAFF.

This clone was recorded only once. The chain couples TRBV29-1 to TRBJ1-1, with a weak D call TRBD1 (6 bases). The V and J ends lost 6 bases and 7 bases respectively, with 12 bases between them. Germline V gives CDR1 SQVTM, CDR2 ANQGSEA. CDR3 length: 11 amino acids. The CDR3: CSVQQGGEAFF. As DNA, the CDR3 is TGCAGCGTGCAACAGGGAGGTGAAGCTTTCTTT.

This clone is a singleton in its sample. The chain employs TRBV5-1 and TRBJ2-3, with 7 bases lining up with TRBD2. Germline lookup yields CDR1 SGHRS and CDR2 YFSETQ. The CDR3 is 13 residues long. After removal of 4 bases from V and 6 bases from J, the junction contained 5 bases not matched to a gene. In DNA form, the CDR3 reads TGCGCCAGCAGCCGCGGGAGTCAGGATACGCAGTATTTT. It yields the protein CASSRGSQDTQYF. The full variable domain, with the rest looked up from reference TRBV5-1 and TRBJ2-3, is KAGVTQTPRYLIKTRGQQVTLSCSPISGHRSVSWYQQTPGQGLQFLFEYFSETQRNKGNFPGRFSGRQFSNSRSEMNVSTLELGDSALYLCASSRGSQDTQYFGPGTRLTVL.

V is TRBV29-1 and J is TRBJ2-2; D remains ambiguous. The V gene lost 4 bases and the J gene lost 4 bases, with 13 bases spanning the gap. This CDR3 region has 14 residues. Germline V gene sequence: CDR1 SQVTM, CDR2 ANQGSEA. The DNA for the CDR3 is TGCAGCGTTGCTTTGGGCCAAAGCACCGGGGAGCTGTTTTTT. It translates to CSVALGQSTGELFF.

A note on this clone: A junction end diverges from the germline sequence, so it may reflect a read error. This chain joins TRBV2 and TRBJ1-6; possible D gene TRBD1, 5 bases. Germline CDR1 reads SNHLY; CDR2 reads FYNNEI. CDR3 size: 12 residues. The CDR3 reads CASSSTASVFRF. In nucleotides, the CDR3 is TGTGCCAGCAGTTCGACAGCCTCTGTATTTCGGTTT.

The rearrangement uses TRBV7-2 and TRBJ2-3; TRBD2 aligns across 7 bases. The germline CDR1 and CDR2 sequences are SGHTA and FQGNSA. J lost 2 bases, V lost 1 base, and 9 bases had no gene match. CDR3 length: 17 amino acids. In DNA, the CDR3 is TGTGCCAGCAGCTTAGTTCTGACTAGCCAGGACACAGATACGCAGTATTTT. This sequence encodes CASSLVLTSQDTDTQYF.

The chain combines TRBV2 with TRBJ2-1; 7 nucleotides match TRBD2. The ends lost 5 bases at V and 5 bases at J; junction bases unmatched: 6. The germline CDR1 and CDR2 sequences are SNHLY and FYNNEI. The CDR3 extends over 14 amino acids. The CDR3: CASSRGGGDNEQFF. The CDR3 DNA is TGTGCCAGCAGTCGCGGGGGAGGGGACAATGAGCAGTTCTTC.

The V and J genes are TRBV18 and TRBJ1-1; D is possibly TRBD1 (5 bases). Trimming cost V 3 bases and J 0 bases, with 11 bases left between them. Germline loops: CDR1 KGHSH, CDR2 LQKENI. The CDR3 covers 15 residues. The CDR3 DNA reads as TGTGCCAGCTCACCCGGGACGTACTTGAACACTGAAGCTTTCTTT. It codes for CASSPGTYLNTEAFF.

The V call is TRBV6-5, the J call TRBJ2-3; D might be TRBD2 (7 bases). The germline V gene has CDR1 MNHEY and CDR2 SVGAGI. The V gene lost 2 bases and the J gene lost 1 base, with 13 bases spanning the gap. The CDR3 length is 16 residues. In DNA, the CDR3 is TGTGCCAGCAGTTACCGGGGGGCAGCGGGCACAGATACGCAGTATTTT. This translates into CASSYRGAAGTDTQYF.

The rearrangement uses TRBV4-1 and TRBJ2-1; 10 bases are shared with TRBD2. This CDR3 contains 21 residues. Germline V gene lookup returns CDR1 MGHRA and CDR2 YSYEKL. V trimming: 3 bases; J trimming: 0 bases; junction bases outside the gene matches: 17. The CDR3, as DNA: TGCGCCAGCAGCCAGGGTAGGACTAGCGGCCTTGGGTCCGGCTCCTACAATGAGCAGTTCTTC. It yields the protein CASSQGRTSGLGSGSYNEQFF.

The J gene is TRBJ1-4, the V gene TRBV30, with D possibly TRBD1 on 5 matching bases. Germline CDR1 reads GTSNPN; CDR2 reads SVGIG (reference sequence). The CDR3 covers 16 residues. The V end was cut by 0 bases, the J end by 3 bases, with 14 bases between. The CDR3 spells CAWSVRLGVSNEKLFF. As DNA, the CDR3 is TGTGCCTGGAGTGTGAGGTTAGGGGTGTCTAATGAAAAACTGTTTTTT.

This rearrangement joins TRBV5-1 to TRBJ2-4; 7 nucleotides agree with TRBD1. The length of the CDR3 is 19 residues. Germline-derived CDR1 and CDR2 are SGHRS and YFSETQ. Trimming took 0 bases from V and 0 from J; bases not matched to a gene: 12. The CDR3 nucleotides are TGCGCCAGCAGCTTGGGGGGGACAGTACTACAAGAAGCCAAAAACATTCAGTACTTC. This gives the protein CASSLGGTVLQEAKNIQYF.

This clone was detected once. This rearrangement joins TRBV7-2 to TRBJ1-1; D unresolved. The CDR3 runs 13 residues. The germline CDR1 and CDR2 sequences are SGHTA and FQGNSA. The V end lost 0 bases, the J end lost 1 base, and 3 bases lay between the germline ends. As DNA, the CDR3 is TGTGCCAGCAGCTTAGCAGAGAACACTGAAGCTTTCTTT. It is translated as CASSLAENTEAFF.

The genes are TRBV2 and TRBJ1-2; maybe TRBD1 (6 bases). Trimming cost V 2 bases and J 0 bases, with 10 bases left between them. The germline V gene has CDR1 SNHLY and CDR2 FYNNEI. CDR3 size: 15 residues. CDR3 bases: TGTGCCAGCAGTGAAATACAGGGAGCTAACTATGGCTACACCTTC. The encoded protein is CASSEIQGANYGYTF.

The chain combines TRBV28 with TRBJ1-1; TRBD1 is a possible D gene (5 bases). Germline values: CDR1 MDHEN, CDR2 SYDVKM. V lost 5 bases and J lost 1, with 14 bases in between. The CDR3 runs to 15 residues. CDR3 amino acids: CASSQYGTENTEAFF. CDR3 in DNA: TGTGCCAGCAGTCAGTACGGGACCGAGAACACTGAAGCTTTCTTT.

The CDR3 coding sequence is TGCGCCAGCAGCCAAGTCAGGGTAGCCGGGGAGCTGTTTTTT. As protein: CASSQVRVAGELFF. V and J are TRBV4-1 and TRBJ2-2; the D gene is possibly TRBD1 (5 bases). V was clipped by 1 base and J by 6 bases, with 9 bases between them. There are 14 residues in the CDR3. Per germline, CDR1 MGHRA and CDR2 YSYEKL.

This sequence joins TRBV5-4 and TRBJ1-2; a possible D gene is TRBD1 (6 bases). Germline lookup yields CDR1 SGHNT and CDR2 YYREEE (reference sequence). V lost 4 bases and J lost 8, with 12 bases in between. This CDR3 spans 12 amino acids. CDR3 protein: CASSPDSKGYTF. CDR3 nucleotide sequence: TGTGCCAGCAGCCCGGACAGCAAAGGCTACACCTTC.

V is TRBV2 and J is TRBJ1-5, with a tentative D call TRBD1 (5 bases). Between the trimmed V and J ends, which lost 6 bases and 2 bases, there was a span of 14 bases. CDR1 and CDR2 from the germline V gene are SNHLY and FYNNEI. The CDR3 runs to 15 residues. For the CDR3, the DNA is TGTGCCAGCAGCCCGGGGAGGGGCGGCAATCAGCCCCAGCATTTT. It encodes CASSPGRGGNQPQHF.

The V and J genes are TRBV30 and TRBJ1-4; no definite D call. The CDR3 has 14 residues. V lost 4 bases and J 8 bases, leaving 17 bases between the germline ends. CDR1 is GTSNPN and CDR2 is SVGIG in the germline V gene (reference sequence). The CDR3 region is CAWNPTLFGEKLFF. CDR3 bases: TGTGCCTGGAATCCGACACTATTCGGGGAAAAACTGTTTTTT.